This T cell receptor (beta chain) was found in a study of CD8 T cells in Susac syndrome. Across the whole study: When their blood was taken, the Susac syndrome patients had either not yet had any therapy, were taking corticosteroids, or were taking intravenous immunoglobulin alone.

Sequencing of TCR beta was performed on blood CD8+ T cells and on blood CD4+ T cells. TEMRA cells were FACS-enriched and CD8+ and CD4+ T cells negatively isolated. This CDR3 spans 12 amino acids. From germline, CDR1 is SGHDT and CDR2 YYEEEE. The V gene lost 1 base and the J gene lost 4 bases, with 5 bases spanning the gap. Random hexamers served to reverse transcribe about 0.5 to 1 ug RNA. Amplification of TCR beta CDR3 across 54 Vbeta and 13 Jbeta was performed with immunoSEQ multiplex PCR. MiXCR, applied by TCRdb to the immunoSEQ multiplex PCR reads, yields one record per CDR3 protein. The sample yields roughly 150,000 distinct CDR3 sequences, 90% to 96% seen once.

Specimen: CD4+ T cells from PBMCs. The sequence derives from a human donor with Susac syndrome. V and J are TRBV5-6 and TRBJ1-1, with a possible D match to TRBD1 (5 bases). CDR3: CASSLRGTEAFF. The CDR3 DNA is TGTGCCAGCAGCTTGAGGGGCACTGAAGCTTTCTTT.